The rows below give T cell receptor beta chains drawn from one sample of a study of prognosis after radiotherapy for stage I lung cancer. TCRdb reprocessed the multiplex PCR reads via MiXCR and lists one record per CDR3 protein. Altogether about 35,000 distinct CDR3 sequences are present, around 30% being singletons, with the ten largest covering less than 30%. The sample in question was PBMCs, obtained before or after stereotactic body radiation therapy (not recorded which). The receptors stem from a donor older than 45 with non-small cell lung cancer. The CDR3 runs from the conserved cysteine through the conserved F or W. The order of the fields is D gene, clone size, J gene, V gene, CDR3 protein, CDR3 DNA. The D gene is left open where the match is weak. Some rows have no size entry. The others give once, few or many, or a class for an expanded clone.

>TRBD1|.|TRBJ1-2|TRBV28
CASSFMGAGGDYGYTF
TGTGCCAGCAGTTTTATGGGGGCAGGGGGGGACTATGGCTACACCTTC
>.|many|TRBJ1-2|TRBV4-3
CASSHQRVAGRYGYTF
TGCGCCAGCAGCCACCAAAGGGTGGCAGGGAGGTATGGCTACACCTTC
>TRBD2|.|TRBJ2-1|TRBV5-1
CASSLGTSNEQFF
TGCGCCAGCAGCTTAGGGACTAGCAATGAGCAGTTCTTC
>.|.|TRBJ2-1|TRBV5-5
CASSLVQGRYNEQFF
TGTGCCAGCAGCTTAGTACAGGGACGGTACAATGAGCAGTTCTTC
>TRBD1|medium-sized|TRBJ2-7|TRBV6-5
CASSFRQGSVEQYF
TGTGCCAGCAGTTTCAGACAGGGGTCGGTCGAGCAGTACTTC
>TRBD2|many|TRBJ2-3|TRBV20-1
CSALKAGVTDTQYF
TGCAGTGCCCTAAAAGCGGGGGTAACAGATACGCAGTATTTT
>.|many|TRBJ1-2|TRBV6-1
CASRKGMSYGYTF
TGTGCCAGCCGGAAGGGGATGAGCTATGGCTACACCTTC
>.|many|TRBJ2-1|TRBV5-1
CASSLGGSYNEQFF
TGCGCCAGCAGCTTGGGGGGAAGTTACAATGAGCAGTTCTTC
>.|many|TRBJ2-5|TRBV5-1
CASSLEARGETQYF
TGCGCCAGCAGCTTGGAGGCCCGGGGAGAGACCCAGTACTTC
>.|many|TRBJ1-4|TRBV19
CASSRRSLATNEKLFF
TGTGCCAGTAGCCGGCGGTCACTTGCAACTAATGAAAAACTGTTTTTT